This paragraph reports one T cell receptor beta chain. CDR3 regions were amplified by Arm-PCR using iRepertoire HTBI primers to build TCR beta libraries. TCRdb re-analysed the multiplex PCR reads in MiXCR, keeping a single row per CDR3 protein. The sample holds 530,000 or so distinct CDR3 sequences, less than 15% seen once. The data derive from a study of regulatory T cells in long-lasting Graves disease. Time point denoted: newly diagnosed GD, antithyroid drugs for less than 3 months. The authors made the TCR library using RNA they extracted from PBMCs. The germline V and J ends were trimmed by 4 bases and 6 bases, with 12 bases remaining between them. The CDR3 is made up of 14 amino acids. CDR1 MNHEY and CDR2 SVGEGT come from the germline V gene. These same data were also listed under a study on T cells in Graves' hyperthyroidism and ophthalmopathy. This second study says: Over 18 months, lack of ophthalmopathy progression marked Graves' hyperthyroidism as stable.

The chain recombines TRBV6-2 or TRBV6-3 with TRBJ1-4; D is perhaps TRBD1 (6 bases). Sequencing was performed on peripheral blood mononuclear cells (PBMCs), taken at new diagnosis, from a patient treated with antithyroid drugs. The sequence came from a man aged 25 to 40 with Graves disease. The CDR3 DNA is TGTGCCAGCAGTTTTTCGGGGGGCCATGAAAAACTGTTTTTT. Translating gives CASSFSGGHEKLFF.